This T cell receptor beta chain appears in the sequencing data of a study of identical twins. This CDR3 has 15 amino acids. The germline CDR1 and CDR2 sequences are SNHLY and FYNNEI. With 1 base removed from V and 0 bases from J, the gap between germline ends came to 8 bases. MiXCR, run by TCRdb on the 5' RACE reads, gives a single entry per CDR3 protein. The sample yields fewer than 350,000 distinct CDR3 sequences, under 9% seen once. The data were also submitted as part of a second study, on yellow fever vaccine responses in identical twins.

The clonotype comes from a woman between 18 and 30 years old in good health. Sequenced: memory (CD45RO+) T cells sorted from blood. J is TRBJ2-3 and V is TRBV2, with D unclear. CDR3 in amino acids: CASSEDRGSTDTQYF. CDR3 in DNA: TGTGCCAGCAGTGAAGATCGAGGAAGCACAGATACGCAGTATTTT.